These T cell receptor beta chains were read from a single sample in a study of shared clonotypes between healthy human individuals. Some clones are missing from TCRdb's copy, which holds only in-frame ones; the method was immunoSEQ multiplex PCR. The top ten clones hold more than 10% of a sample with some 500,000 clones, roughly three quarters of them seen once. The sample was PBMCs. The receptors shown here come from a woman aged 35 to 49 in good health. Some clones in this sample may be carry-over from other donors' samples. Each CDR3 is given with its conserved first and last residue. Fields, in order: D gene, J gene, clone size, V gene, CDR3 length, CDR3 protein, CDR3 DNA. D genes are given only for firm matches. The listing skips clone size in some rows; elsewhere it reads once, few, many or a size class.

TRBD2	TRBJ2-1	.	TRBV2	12	CASSESGRAKLF	TGTGCCAGCAGTGAATCCGGGAGGGCCAAGCTCTTC
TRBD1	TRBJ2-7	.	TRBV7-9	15	CASSRGQGENYEQYF	TGTGCCAGCAGCCGGGGACAGGGGGAAAACTACGAGCAGTACTTC
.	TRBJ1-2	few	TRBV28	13	CASSLVGLNGYTF	TGTGCCAGCAGTTTAGTGGGACTCAATGGCTACACCTTC
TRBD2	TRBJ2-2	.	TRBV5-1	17	CASSPLWGRVNTGELFF	TGCGCCAGCAGCCCTCTATGGGGGAGGGTGAACACCGGGGAGCTGTTTTTT
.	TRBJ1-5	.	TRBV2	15	CASSKAGRGNQPQHF	TGTGCCAGCAGCAAAGCGGGGAGAGGCAATCAGCCCCAGCATTTT
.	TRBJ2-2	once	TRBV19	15	CASTSPGLNTGELFF	TGTGCCAGTACCTCCCCGGGCTTGAACACCGGGGAGCTGTTTTTT
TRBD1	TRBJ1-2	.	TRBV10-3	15	CAISGGQGIGYGYTF	TGTGCCATCAGTGGCGGACAGGGGATTGGCTATGGCTACACCTTC
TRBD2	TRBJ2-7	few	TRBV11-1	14	CASSLSGLPYEQYF	TGTGCCAGCAGCTTATCGGGACTACCCTACGAGCAGTACTTC
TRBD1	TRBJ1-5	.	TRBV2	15	CASSEAGQRSQPQHF	TGTGCCAGCAGTGAAGCGGGACAGCGAAGTCAGCCCCAGCATTTT
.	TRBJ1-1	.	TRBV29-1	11	CSVQVGQEAFF	TGCAGCGTTCAGGTGGGGCAAGAAGCTTTCTTT
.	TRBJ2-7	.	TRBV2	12	CASSEYSYEQYF	TGTGCCAGCAGTGAGTACAGCTACGAGCAGTACTTC
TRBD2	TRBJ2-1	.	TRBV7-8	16	CASSRPSGSSYNEQFF	TGTGCCAGCAGCCGTCCTAGCGGGAGCTCCTACAATGAGCAGTTCTTC
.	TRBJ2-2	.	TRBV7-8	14	CASSLGTSTGELFF	TGTGCCAGCAGCTTAGGGACCTCCACCGGGGAGCTGTTTTTT
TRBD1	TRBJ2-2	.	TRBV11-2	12	CASRGQTGELFF	TGTGCCAGCAGGGGACAGACCGGGGAGCTGTTTTTT
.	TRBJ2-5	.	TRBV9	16	CASSVGAGALKETQYF	TGTGCCAGCAGCGTAGGGGCAGGAGCACTCAAAGAGACCCAGTACTTC
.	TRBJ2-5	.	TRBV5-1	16	CASSQLVAGQESTQYF	TGCGCCAGCAGCCAATTAGTGGCAGGACAAGAGTCGACCCAGTACTTC
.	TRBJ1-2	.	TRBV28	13	CASSSSGIYGYTF	TGTGCCAGCAGCTCATCCGGGATTTATGGCTACACCTTC
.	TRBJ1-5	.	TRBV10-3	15	CASTDTGSGDQPQHF	TGTGCCAGCACCGATACAGGGTCCGGGGATCAGCCCCAGCATTTT
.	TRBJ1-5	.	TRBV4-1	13	CASSPLSNQPQHF	TGCGCCAGCAGCCCCCTCAGCAACCAGCCCCAGCATTTT
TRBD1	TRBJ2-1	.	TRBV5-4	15	CASSAGQGAYNEQFF	TGTGCCAGCAGCGCGGGACAGGGCGCATACAATGAGCAGTTCTTC
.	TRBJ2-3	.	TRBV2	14	CASRVGGSTDTQYF	TGTGCCAGCAGGGTCGGTGGTTCCACAGATACGCAGTATTTT
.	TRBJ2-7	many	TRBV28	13	CASRRGRQYEQYF	TGTGCCAGCCGCCGGGGCAGGCAGTACGAGCAGTACTTC
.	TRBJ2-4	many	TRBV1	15	CTSSQDEFLWNIQYF	TGCACCAGCAGCCAAGACGAGTTTTTGTGGAACATTCAGTACTTC
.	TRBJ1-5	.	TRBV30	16	CARSGGGGQGNQPQHF	TGTGCCCGGAGTGGCGGCGGGGGGCAGGGGAACCAGCCCCAGCATTTT
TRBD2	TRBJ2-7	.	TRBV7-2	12	CASSLQTSGRYF	TGTGCCAGCAGCCTCCAGACTAGCGGGAGGTACTTC
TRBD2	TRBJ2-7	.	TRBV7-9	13	CASTLAGGGEQYF	TGTGCCAGCACACTAGCGGGAGGGGGCGAGCAGTACTTC
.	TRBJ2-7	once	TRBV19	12	CASSTGGYEQYF	TGTGCCAGTTCCACAGGCGGATACGAGCAGTACTTC
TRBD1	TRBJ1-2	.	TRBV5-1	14	CASSLTGGGYGYTF	TGCGCCAGCAGCTTAACAGGGGGCGGGTATGGCTACACCTTC
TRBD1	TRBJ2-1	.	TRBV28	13	CASSLGQGREQFF	TGTGCCAGCAGTTTAGGACAGGGAAGGGAGCAGTTCTTC
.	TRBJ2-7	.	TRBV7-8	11	CASSPLSEQYF	TGTGCCAGCAGCCCATTGAGCGAGCAGTACTTC
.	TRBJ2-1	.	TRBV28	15	CASSLGASREDEQFF	TGTGCCAGCAGTTTAGGGGCTAGCAGGGAGGATGAGCAGTTCTTC
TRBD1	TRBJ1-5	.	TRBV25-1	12	CASTTGEQPQHF	TGTGCCAGCACCACAGGGGAGCAGCCCCAGCATTTT
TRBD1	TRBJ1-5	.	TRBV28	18	CASRKSQGPRDSNQPQHF	TGTGCCAGCAGGAAATCACAGGGGCCGCGGGATAGCAATCAGCCCCAGCATTTT
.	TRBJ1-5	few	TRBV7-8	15	CASTRSGWGNQPQHF	TGTGCCAGCACCAGGTCCGGATGGGGCAATCAGCCCCAGCATTTT
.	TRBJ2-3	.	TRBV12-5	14	CASGPLRTEDTQYF	TGTGCTAGTGGTCCTCTCCGGACAGAAGATACGCAGTATTTT
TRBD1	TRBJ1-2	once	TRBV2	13	CASSAGTGYGYTF	TGTGCCAGCAGTGCCGGGACAGGGTATGGCTACACCTTC
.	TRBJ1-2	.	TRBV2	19	CASSEAAGGDWAVENGYTF	TGTGCCAGCAGTGAAGCCGCTGGGGGGGACTGGGCGGTGGAGAATGGCTACACCTTC
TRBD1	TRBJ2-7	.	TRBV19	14	CASSTPGQTYEQYF	TGTGCCAGTAGCACACCGGGACAGACCTACGAGCAGTACTTC
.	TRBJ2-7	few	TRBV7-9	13	CASSFQGRYEQYF	TGTGCCAGCAGCTTTCAGGGGAGGTACGAGCAGTACTTC
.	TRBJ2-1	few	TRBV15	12	CATSIQATEQFF	TGTGCCACCAGCATACAAGCGACAGAGCAGTTCTTC
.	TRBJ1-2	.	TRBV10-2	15	CASSETSVANYGYTF	TGCGCCAGCAGTGAGACTTCGGTGGCTAACTATGGCTACACCTTC
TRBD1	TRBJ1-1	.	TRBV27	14	CASSQRQGYTEAFF	TGTGCCAGCAGCCAAAGACAGGGATACACTGAAGCTTTCTTT
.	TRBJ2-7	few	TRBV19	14	CASSIPGLAYEQYF	TGTGCCAGTAGTATCCCGGGACTCGCTTACGAGCAGTACTTC
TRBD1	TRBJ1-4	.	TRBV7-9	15	CASSEYGPGQGKLFF	TGTGCCAGCAGCGAATACGGACCGGGACAGGGGAAACTGTTTTTT
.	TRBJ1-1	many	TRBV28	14	CASSFRAVNTEAFF	TGTGCCAGCAGCTTCAGAGCAGTGAACACTGAAGCTTTCTTT
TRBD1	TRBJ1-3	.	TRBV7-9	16	CASSPNFQGAWNTIYF	TGTGCCAGCAGCCCTAACTTCCAGGGGGCTTGGAACACCATATATTTC
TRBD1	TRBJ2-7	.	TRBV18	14	CASSPRTGEYEQYF	TGTGCCAGCTCACCCCGGACAGGGGAGTACGAGCAGTACTTC